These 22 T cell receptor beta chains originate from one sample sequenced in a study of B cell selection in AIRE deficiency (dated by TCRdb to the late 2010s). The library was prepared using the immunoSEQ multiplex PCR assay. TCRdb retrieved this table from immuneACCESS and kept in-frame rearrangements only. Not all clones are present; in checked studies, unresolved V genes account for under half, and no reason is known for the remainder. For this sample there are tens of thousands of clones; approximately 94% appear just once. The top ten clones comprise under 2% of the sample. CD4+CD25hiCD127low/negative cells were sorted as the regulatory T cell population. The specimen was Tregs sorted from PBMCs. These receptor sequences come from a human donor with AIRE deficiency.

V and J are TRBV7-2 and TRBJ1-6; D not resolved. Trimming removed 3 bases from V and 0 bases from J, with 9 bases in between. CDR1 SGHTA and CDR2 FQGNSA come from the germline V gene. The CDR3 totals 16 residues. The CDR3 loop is CASSFDRSSYNSPLHF. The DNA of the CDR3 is TGTGCCAGCAGCTTTGATAGGAGCTCCTATAATTCACCCCTCCACTTT.

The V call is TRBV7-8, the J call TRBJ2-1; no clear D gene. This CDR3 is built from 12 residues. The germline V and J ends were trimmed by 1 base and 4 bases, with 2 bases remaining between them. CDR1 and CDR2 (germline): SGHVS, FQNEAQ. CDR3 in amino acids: CASSLVYNEQFF. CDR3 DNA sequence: TGTGCCAGCAGCTTAGTATACAATGAGCAGTTCTTC.

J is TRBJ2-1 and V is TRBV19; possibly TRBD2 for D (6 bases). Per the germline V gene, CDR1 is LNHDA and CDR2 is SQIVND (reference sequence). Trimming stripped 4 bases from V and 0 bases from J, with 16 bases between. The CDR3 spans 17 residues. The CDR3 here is CASSTSLAASSYNEQFF. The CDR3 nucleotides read TGTGCCAGTAGTACCTCCTTAGCGGCTAGCTCCTACAATGAGCAGTTCTTC.

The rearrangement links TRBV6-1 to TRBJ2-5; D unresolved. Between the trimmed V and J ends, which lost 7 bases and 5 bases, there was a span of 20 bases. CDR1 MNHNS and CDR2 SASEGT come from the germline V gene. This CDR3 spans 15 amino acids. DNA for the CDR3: TGTGCCAGCACCTTAGGACCCCTTAATCGGGAGACCCAGTACTTC. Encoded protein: CASTLGPLNRETQYF.

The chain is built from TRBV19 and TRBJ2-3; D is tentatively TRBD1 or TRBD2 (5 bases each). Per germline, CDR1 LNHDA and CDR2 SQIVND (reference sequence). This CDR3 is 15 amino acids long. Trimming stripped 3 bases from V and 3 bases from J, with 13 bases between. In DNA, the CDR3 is TGTGCCAGTAGTATCCAGGGCGGGCGGACAGATACGCAGTATTTT. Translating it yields CASSIQGGRTDTQYF.

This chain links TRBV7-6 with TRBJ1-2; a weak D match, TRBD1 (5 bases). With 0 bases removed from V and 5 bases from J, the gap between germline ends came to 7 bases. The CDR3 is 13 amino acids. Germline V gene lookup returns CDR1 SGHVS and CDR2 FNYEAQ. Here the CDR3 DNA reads TGTGCCAGCAGCTTAGCACGGGGGTATGGCTACACCTTC. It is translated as CASSLARGYGYTF.

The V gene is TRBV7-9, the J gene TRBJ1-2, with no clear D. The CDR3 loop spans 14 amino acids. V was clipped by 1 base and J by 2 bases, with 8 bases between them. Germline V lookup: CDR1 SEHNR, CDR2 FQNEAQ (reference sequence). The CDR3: CASSLDPRNYGYTF. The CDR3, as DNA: TGTGCCAGCAGCTTAGATCCCAGGAACTATGGCTACACCTTC.

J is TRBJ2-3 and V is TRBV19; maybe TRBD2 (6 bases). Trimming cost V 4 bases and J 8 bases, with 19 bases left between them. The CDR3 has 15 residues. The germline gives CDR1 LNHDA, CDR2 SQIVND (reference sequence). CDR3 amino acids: CASSTRDAWGVTQYF. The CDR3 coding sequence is TGTGCCAGTAGTACGAGGGATGCATGGGGGGTTACGCAGTATTTT.

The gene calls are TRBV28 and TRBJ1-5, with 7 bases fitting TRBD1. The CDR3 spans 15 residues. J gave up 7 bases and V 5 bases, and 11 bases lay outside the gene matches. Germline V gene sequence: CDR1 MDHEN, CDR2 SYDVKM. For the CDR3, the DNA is TGTGCCAGCAGTGCCCTGACAGGGACGAGCCAGCCCCAGCATTTT. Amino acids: CASSALTGTSQPQHF.

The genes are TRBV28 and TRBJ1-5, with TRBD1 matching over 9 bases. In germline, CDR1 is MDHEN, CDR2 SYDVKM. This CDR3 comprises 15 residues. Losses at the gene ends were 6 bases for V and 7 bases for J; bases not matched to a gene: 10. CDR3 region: CASSQPPDRGQPQHF. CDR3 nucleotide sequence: TGTGCCAGCAGCCAACCACCGGACAGGGGCCAGCCCCAGCATTTT. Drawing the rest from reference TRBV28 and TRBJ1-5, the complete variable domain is DVKVTQSSRYLVKRTGEKVFLECVQDMDHENMFWYRQDPGLGLRLIYFSYDVKMKEKGDIPEGYSVSREKKERFSLILESASTNQTSMYLCASSQPPDRGQPQHFGDGTRLSIL.

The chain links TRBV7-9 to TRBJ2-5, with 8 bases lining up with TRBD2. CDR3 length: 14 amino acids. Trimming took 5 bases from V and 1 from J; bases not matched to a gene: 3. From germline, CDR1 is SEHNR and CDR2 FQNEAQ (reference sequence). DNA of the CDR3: TGTGCCAGCAGCCTTACTAGCGGCCAAGAGACCCAGTACTTC. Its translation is CASSLTSGQETQYF.

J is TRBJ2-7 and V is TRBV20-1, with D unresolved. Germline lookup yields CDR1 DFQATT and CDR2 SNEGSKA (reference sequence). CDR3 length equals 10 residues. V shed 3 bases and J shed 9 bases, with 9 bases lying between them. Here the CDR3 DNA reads TGCAGTGCTAGTGAAGGGCTGCAGTACTTC. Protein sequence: CSASEGLQYF.

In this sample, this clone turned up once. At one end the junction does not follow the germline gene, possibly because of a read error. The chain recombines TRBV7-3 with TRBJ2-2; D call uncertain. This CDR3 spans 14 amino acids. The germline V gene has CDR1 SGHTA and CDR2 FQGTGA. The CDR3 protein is CASTLSPNTGELFF. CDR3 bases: TGTGCCAGCACCTTATCCCCGAACACCGGGGAGCTGTTTTTT. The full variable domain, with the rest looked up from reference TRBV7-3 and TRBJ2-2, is GAGVSQTPSNKVTEKGKYVELRCDPISGHTALYWYRQSLGQGPEFLIYFQGTGAADDSGLPNDRFFAVRPEGSVSTLKIQRTERGDSAVYLCASTLSPNTGELFFGEGSRLTVL.

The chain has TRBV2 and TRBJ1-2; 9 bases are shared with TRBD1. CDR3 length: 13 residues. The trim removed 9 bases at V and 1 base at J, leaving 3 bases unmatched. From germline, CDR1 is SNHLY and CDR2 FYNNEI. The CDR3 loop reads CASNRGLNYGYTF. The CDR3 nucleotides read TGTGCCAGTAACAGGGGGCTTAACTATGGCTACACCTTC.

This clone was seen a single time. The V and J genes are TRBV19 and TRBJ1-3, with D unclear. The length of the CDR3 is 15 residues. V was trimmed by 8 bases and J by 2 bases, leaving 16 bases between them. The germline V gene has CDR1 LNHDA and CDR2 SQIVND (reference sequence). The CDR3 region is CASVSPLMAGNTIYF. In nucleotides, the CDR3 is TGTGCCAGTGTATCACCCTTGATGGCTGGAAACACCATATATTTT.

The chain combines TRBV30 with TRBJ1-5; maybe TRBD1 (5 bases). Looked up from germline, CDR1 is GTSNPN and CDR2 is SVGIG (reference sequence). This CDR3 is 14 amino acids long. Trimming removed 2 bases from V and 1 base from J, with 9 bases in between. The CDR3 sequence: CAWSLWGSNQPQHF. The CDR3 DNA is TGTGCCTGGAGTCTTTGGGGGAGCAATCAGCCCCAGCATTTT.

This CDR3 is CATSREGQNNEKLFF. In DNA, the CDR3 is TGTGCCACCAGCAGGGAGGGACAGAATAATGAAAAACTGTTTTTT. V gene TRBV15 combines with J gene TRBJ1-4; 7 bases align to TRBD1. CDR3 length: 15 residues. Unmatched junction bases numbered 5, after V lost 3 bases and J lost 4 bases. Per the germline V gene, CDR1 is LNHNV and CDR2 is YYDKDF (reference sequence).

CDR3 nucleotides: TGTGCCAGCCGGAGACAGGCGGGGCCGAACACCATATATTTT. As protein: CASRRQAGPNTIYF. V is TRBV7-2 and J is TRBJ1-3; D possibly corresponds to TRBD1 (6 bases). The germline V gene has CDR1 SGHTA and CDR2 FQGNSA. The CDR3 extends over 14 amino acids. The V end lost 8 bases, the J end lost 7 bases, and 18 bases lay between the germline ends. The full variable domain, rest sourced from reference TRBV7-2 and TRBJ1-3, is GAGVSQSPSNKVTEKGKDVELRCDPISGHTALYWYRQSLGQGLEFLIYFQGNSAPDKSGLPSDRFSAERTGGSVSTLTIQRTQQEDSAVYLCASRRQAGPNTIYFGEGSWLTVV.

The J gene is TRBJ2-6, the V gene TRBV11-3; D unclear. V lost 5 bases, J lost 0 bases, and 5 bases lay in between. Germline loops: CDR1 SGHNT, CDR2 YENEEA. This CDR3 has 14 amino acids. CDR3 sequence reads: CASSRSSGANVLTF. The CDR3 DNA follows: TGTGCCAGCAGCCGTTCCTCTGGGGCCAACGTCCTGACTTTC.

Here the CDR3 reads CASTPGGATQHF. CDR3 sequence (DNA): TGTGCCAGTACCCCAGGGGGCGCGACCCAGCATTTT. This chain uses TRBV19 with TRBJ1-5, with 8 nucleotides matching TRBD1. Germline V CDR1 and CDR2: LNHDA, SQIVND (reference sequence). The J segment lost 11 bases and the V segment lost 7 bases, leaving 7 bases of the junction unmatched. The CDR3 consists of 12 residues.

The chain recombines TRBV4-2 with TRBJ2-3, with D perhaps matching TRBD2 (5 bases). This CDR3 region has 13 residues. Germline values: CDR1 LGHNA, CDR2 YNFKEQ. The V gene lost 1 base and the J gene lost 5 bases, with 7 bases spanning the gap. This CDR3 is CASSQGRVDTQYF. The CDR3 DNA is TGTGCCAGCAGCCAAGGGCGGGTAGATACGCAGTATTTT.

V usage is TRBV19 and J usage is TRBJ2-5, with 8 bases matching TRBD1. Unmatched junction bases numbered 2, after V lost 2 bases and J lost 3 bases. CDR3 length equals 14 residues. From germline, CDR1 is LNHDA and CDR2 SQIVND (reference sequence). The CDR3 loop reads CASSITGGKETQYF. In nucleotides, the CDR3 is TGTGCCAGTAGTATAACAGGGGGAAAAGAGACCCAGTACTTC.